These T cell receptor beta chains were read from a single sample in a study of breast tumors, draining lymph nodes, adjacent tissues. From the multiplex PCR reads, TCRdb called clonotypes with MiXCR, one entry per CDR3 protein. Among some 130,000 distinct CDR3 sequences, 21% were seen once, and the ten largest hold roughly 2%. The material sequenced was axillary lymph node tissue. The receptors come from a female donor with breast cancer. Some clones in this sample may be carry-over from other donors' samples. The CDR3 runs from the conserved cysteine through the conserved F or W. D genes are given only for firm matches.

v_call: TRBV4-1; d_call: TRBD2; j_call: TRBJ2-7; cdr3_aa: CASSQDGTGGPYEQYF
v_call: TRBV9; d_call: NA; j_call: TRBJ2-3; cdr3_aa: CASSVGGPADTQYF
v_call: TRBV5-1; d_call: NA; j_call: TRBJ2-5; cdr3_aa: CASSLDAGLSETQYF
v_call: TRBV10-3; d_call: NA; j_call: TRBJ1-2; cdr3_aa: CAISYHREPDGYTF
v_call: TRBV4-2; d_call: NA; j_call: TRBJ1-5; cdr3_aa: CASSQLAGLSNQPQHF
v_call: TRBV27; d_call: NA; j_call: TRBJ2-7; cdr3_aa: CASSLGITYEQYF
v_call: TRBV2; d_call: TRBD1; j_call: TRBJ1-2; cdr3_aa: CASRQGLVIETLMAGGYGYTF
v_call: TRBV20-1; d_call: NA; j_call: TRBJ2-1; cdr3_aa: CNASPGQRVNNEQFF
v_call: TRBV20-1; d_call: TRBD1; j_call: TRBJ1-4; cdr3_aa: CSARSSQGEEKLFF
v_call: TRBV6-1; d_call: NA; j_call: TRBJ2-6; cdr3_aa: CASSARRAGANVLTF
v_call: TRBV9; d_call: NA; j_call: TRBJ2-7; cdr3_aa: CASSVGQTYEQYF
v_call: TRBV5-1; d_call: TRBD2; j_call: TRBJ2-4; cdr3_aa: CASSSSGRWNIQYF
v_call: TRBV30; d_call: TRBD2; j_call: TRBJ2-5; cdr3_aa: CAWSVGGTSGSGETQYF
v_call: TRBV10-3; d_call: NA; j_call: TRBJ2-7; cdr3_aa: CAISESLANYEQYF
v_call: TRBV28; d_call: NA; j_call: TRBJ2-7; cdr3_aa: CASSPHLAGARTLEQYF
v_call: TRBV18; d_call: TRBD2; j_call: TRBJ2-5; cdr3_aa: CASSPLAGVQTQYF
v_call: TRBV20-1; d_call: NA; j_call: TRBJ1-5; cdr3_aa: CSAPLITGTNQPQHF
v_call: TRBV29-1; d_call: NA; j_call: TRBJ2-1; cdr3_aa: CSVEGKFF
v_call: TRBV19; d_call: NA; j_call: TRBJ2-1; cdr3_aa: CASSLSLALIHNEQFF
v_call: TRBV5-1; d_call: NA; j_call: TRBJ2-5; cdr3_aa: CASSRAGQQETQYF
v_call: TRBV19; d_call: TRBD2; j_call: TRBJ2-1; cdr3_aa: CASSASGRASPEQFF
v_call: TRBV5-6; d_call: TRBD2; j_call: TRBJ2-7; cdr3_aa: CASSLVSSGRAYEQYF
v_call: TRBV6-1; d_call: TRBD2; j_call: TRBJ2-5; cdr3_aa: CASSQRDYGETQYF
v_call: TRBV20-1; d_call: TRBD2; j_call: TRBJ2-3; cdr3_aa: CSAEPQTSGRLPRADTQYF
v_call: TRBV7-9; d_call: NA; j_call: TRBJ1-4; cdr3_aa: CASSLLAGGSNEKLFF
v_call: TRBV11-2; d_call: NA; j_call: TRBJ1-4; cdr3_aa: CASSLVFGGVEKLFF
v_call: TRBV7-3; d_call: NA; j_call: TRBJ2-3; cdr3_aa: CASSLNGGRDTQYF
v_call: TRBV2; d_call: TRBD2; j_call: TRBJ2-1; cdr3_aa: CASSGTGYTGLAGGRSYNEQFF
v_call: TRBV7-9; d_call: TRBD1; j_call: TRBJ2-3; cdr3_aa: CASSFGTASDTQYF
v_call: TRBV6-1; d_call: TRBD2; j_call: TRBJ2-3; cdr3_aa: CASSEGGSPDTQYF
v_call: TRBV18; d_call: NA; j_call: TRBJ2-1; cdr3_aa: CASSPSLHLTIEQFF
v_call: TRBV28; d_call: NA; j_call: TRBJ2-7; cdr3_aa: CASCPGRLSYEQYF
v_call: TRBV5-8; d_call: NA; j_call: TRBJ2-5; cdr3_aa: CASSRSIRETQYF
v_call: TRBV25-1; d_call: TRBD1; j_call: TRBJ1-4; cdr3_aa: CASSGTGEEKLFF
v_call: TRBV19; d_call: NA; j_call: TRBJ1-6; cdr3_aa: CASSLTDRSPLHF
v_call: TRBV6-2/TRBV6-3; d_call: TRBD2; j_call: TRBJ2-7; cdr3_aa: CASSEEGGQQYF
v_call: TRBV5-4; d_call: TRBD2; j_call: TRBJ2-7; cdr3_aa: CASSFYLAGRYEQYF